Shown below are 30 T cell receptor beta chains from a single sample sequenced in a study of cytomegalovirus exposure and HLA in healthy donors. Measured with immunoSEQ multiplex PCR; TCRdb has only the in-frame clones, and not every one. Altogether under 200,000 clones are present, roughly nine tenths being singletons, with the ten largest covering 3%. Sequencing was performed on PBMCs. The receptors stem from a woman aged 18-29 years in good health and CMV-seropositive.

The chain is built from TRBV5-1 and TRBJ2-3, with a weak D call TRBD1 (6 bases). V lost 5 bases, J lost 4 bases, and 23 bases lay in between. CDR1 is SGHRS and CDR2 is YFSETQ in the germline V gene. The CDR3 sequence is 17 residues long. The CDR3 region is CASRFAPTQGFSDTQYF. As DNA, the CDR3 is TGCGCCAGCAGATTTGCGCCCACTCAGGGGTTCTCAGATACGCAGTATTTT.

The CDR3 loop is CASSVGQGAFDGYTF. CDR3 DNA sequence: TGTGCCAGCAGCGTAGGCCAGGGGGCTTTCGATGGCTACACCTTC. The gene calls are TRBV9 and TRBJ1-2; 8 nucleotides line up with TRBD1. J was trimmed by 6 bases and V by 0 bases; bases with no gene match: 7. Germline assignment: CDR1 SGDLS and CDR2 YYNGEE. The CDR3 has 15 residues.

The CDR3 here is CASSPTGGTYEQYF. DNA for the CDR3: TGTGCCAGCTCCCCAACGGGGGGAACCTACGAGCAGTACTTC. V is TRBV18 and J is TRBJ2-7; TRBD2 aligns across 7 bases. CDR3 size: 14 residues. V was clipped by 6 bases and J by 2 bases; unmatched bases: 7. CDR1 and CDR2 (germline): KGHSH, LQKENI.

This clone was found once. This chain connects TRBV15 to TRBJ2-2; D perhaps matches TRBD2 (5 bases). V lost 1 base, J lost 7 bases, and 13 bases lay in between. The CDR3 covers 15 residues. Germline V gene lookup returns CDR1 LNHNV and CDR2 YYDKDF (reference sequence). The CDR3: CATSRVPSFNGELFF. As DNA, the CDR3 is TGTGCCACCAGCAGAGTGCCTAGCTTCAACGGGGAGCTGTTTTTT.

The J gene is TRBJ2-7, the V gene TRBV7-9; no firm D call. The germline V and J ends were trimmed by 5 bases and 6 bases, with 5 bases remaining between them. Germline CDR1 and CDR2: SEHNR and FQNEAQ (reference sequence). CDR3 length: 10 residues. Written as DNA, the CDR3 is TGTGCCAGCAGCATTAGCGAGCAGTACTTC. Translated: CASSISEQYF.

J is TRBJ1-2 and V is TRBV27, with D possibly TRBD1 on 5 matching bases. CDR3 length: 15 residues. In germline, CDR1 is MNHEY, CDR2 SMNVEV (reference sequence). The V gene lost 3 bases and the J gene lost 2 bases, with 13 bases spanning the gap. CDR3 DNA: TGTGCCAGCAGTTTCGGGGGAGTTAGAAACTATGGCTACACCTTC. Translating it yields CASSFGGVRNYGYTF.

The rearrangement uses TRBV5-6 and TRBJ1-2, with TRBD1 matching 9 bases. The germline V gene encodes CDR1 SGHDT and CDR2 YYEEEE. CDR3 size: 13 residues. Unmatched junction bases numbered 5, after V lost 5 bases and J lost 6 bases. The CDR3 DNA is TGTGCCAGCAGTCGGGACAGGGAGGATGGCTACACCTTC. It encodes CASSRDREDGYTF. The entire variable domain, with the rest obtained from reference TRBV5-6 and TRBJ1-2, is as follows: DAGVTQSPTHLIKTRGQQVTLRCSPKSGHDTVSWYQQALGQGPQFIFQYYEEEERQRGNFPDRFSGHQFPNYSSELNVNALLLGDSALYLCASSRDREDGYTFGSGTRLTVV.

This chain links TRBV28 with TRBJ1-3, with D perhaps matching TRBD1 (5 bases). CDR3 length equals 16 residues. Trimming cost V 2 bases and J 0 bases, with 11 bases left between them. Germline values: CDR1 MDHEN, CDR2 SYDVKM. The CDR3 protein is CASSLLRGGSGNTIYF. Here the CDR3 DNA reads TGTGCCAGCAGTTTACTAAGGGGTGGCTCTGGAAACACCATATATTTT.

The rearrangement joins TRBV7-9 to TRBJ2-2, with TRBD2 as a possible D gene (5 bases). Trimming shortened V by 5 bases and J by 2 bases, and 15 bases separated the two germline ends. The CDR3 is made up of 16 amino acids. CDR1 is SEHNR and CDR2 is FQNEAQ in the germline V gene (reference sequence). Here the CDR3 DNA reads TGTGCCAGCAGCACCCAGTGGGGAGCTAACACCGGGGAGCTGTTTTTT. It yields the protein CASSTQWGANTGELFF.

The CDR3 coding sequence is TGTGCCAGCAGCTTGGGGAGCGGGAGGGTCTCCTACGAGCAGTACTTC. Translated, it gives CASSLGSGRVSYEQYF. The chain employs TRBV11-2 and TRBJ2-7, with 10 bases aligning to TRBD2. With V trimmed by 3 bases and J by 0 bases, 5 bases remained unmatched. The CDR3 extends over 16 amino acids. Germline V gene lookup returns CDR1 SGHAT and CDR2 FQNNGV. The variable domain in full, completed from reference TRBV11-2 and TRBJ2-7, reads EAGVAQSPRYKIIEKRQSVAFWCNPISGHATLYWYQQILGQGPKLLIQFQNNGVVDDSQLPKDRFSAERLKGVDSTLKIQPAKLEDSAVYLCASSLGSGRVSYEQYFGPGTRLTVT.

This chain connects TRBV7-9 to TRBJ2-3; 10 bases match TRBD2. CDR1 and CDR2 (germline): SEHNR, FQNEAQ (reference sequence). V gave up 8 bases and J gave up 6 bases; unmatched junction bases: 14. The CDR3 loop spans 16 amino acids. In nucleotides, the CDR3 is TGTGCCAGCGGGGAGATTAGCGGGAGGAGGCGGGATACGCAGTATTTT. The encoded protein is CASGEISGRRRDTQYF.

The CDR3 reads CASSAQTGLFAGNEKLFF. Written as DNA, the CDR3 is TGCGCCAGCAGCGCACAAACTGGGTTATTTGCCGGGAATGAAAAACTGTTTTTT. The chain joins TRBV5-1 to TRBJ1-4; unclear D gene. The CDR3 has 18 amino acids. CDR1 and CDR2 from the germline V gene are SGHRS and YFSETQ. Trimming stripped 4 bases from V and 5 bases from J, with 24 bases between.

The rearrangement joins TRBV19 to TRBJ1-6, with 8 bases aligning to TRBD1. Trimming removed 6 bases from V and 6 bases from J; junction bases left unmatched: 10. The V gene's germline CDR1 is LNHDA and CDR2 SQIVND (reference sequence). CDR3 length: 16 amino acids. The CDR3 DNA follows: TGTGCCAGTAGGCTCAGGGGGCGCGGGGGTAATTCACCCCTCCACTTT. Translated: CASRLRGRGGNSPLHF.

The gene calls are TRBV7-3 and TRBJ2-2; D is possibly TRBD1 (6 bases). Germline lookup yields CDR1 SGHTA and CDR2 FQGTGA. The CDR3 runs 14 residues. The V and J ends lost 7 bases and 1 base respectively, with 10 bases between them. The CDR3 region is CASKTGQNTGELFF. DNA for the CDR3: TGTGCCAGCAAGACAGGACAGAACACCGGGGAGCTGTTTTTT. The whole variable domain, remainder taken from reference TRBV7-3 and TRBJ2-2, is GAGVSQTPSNKVTEKGKYVELRCDPISGHTALYWYRQSLGQGPEFLIYFQGTGAADDSGLPNDRFFAVRPEGSVSTLKIQRTERGDSAVYLCASKTGQNTGELFFGEGSRLTVL.

The chain couples TRBV2 to TRBJ2-7; TRBD2 might be the D (6 bases). The CDR3 extends over 14 amino acids. Trimming pared 8 bases from V and 0 bases from J, leaving 14 bases between. Germline V gene data show CDR1 as SNHLY and CDR2 as FYNNEI. CDR3 sequence (DNA): TGTGCCAGCCTCCGGGACTTTAACTCCTACGAGCAGTACTTC. Translating it yields CASLRDFNSYEQYF.

The chain uses TRBV10-2 and TRBJ2-4, with TRBD2 matching 15 bases. V lost 4 bases and J lost 1; bases outside the gene matches: 2. This CDR3 has 17 amino acids. Germline V gene lookup returns CDR1 WSHSY and CDR2 SAAADI. CDR3 nucleotides: TGCGCCAGCAGTGGGACTAGCGGGGGGGCGGCCAAAAACATTCAGTACTTC. Residues: CASSGTSGGAAKNIQYF.

The chain carries TRBV30 and TRBJ2-3, with 10 nucleotides matching TRBD2. With 6 bases clipped from V and 3 bases from J, the junction kept 3 bases outside the gene matches. The CDR3 length is 13 residues. In germline, CDR1 is GTSNPN, CDR2 SVGIG (reference sequence). CDR3 residues: CACSSGGTDTQYF. The CDR3 DNA is TGTGCCTGTAGTAGCGGGGGGACAGATACGCAGTATTTT.

The chain links TRBV5-1 to TRBJ2-3; TRBD2 agrees at 12 bases. The CDR3 is made up of 16 amino acids. The germline V gene encodes CDR1 SGHRS and CDR2 YFSETQ. Trimming took 4 bases from V and 5 from J; bases not matched to a gene: 8. Here the CDR3 DNA reads TGCGCCAGCAGCACCGGACTAGCGGGGTACGGAGATACGCAGTATTTT. As protein: CASSTGLAGYGDTQYF.

CDR3 loop: CASSQAEGSRYEQYF. The CDR3 region has the DNA TGTGCCAGCAGCCAAGCGGAGGGCTCGAGATACGAGCAGTACTTC. The chain employs TRBV4-2 and TRBJ2-7, with TRBD2 as a possible D gene (6 bases). This CDR3 comprises 15 residues. The V gene lost 1 base and the J gene lost 4 bases, with 14 bases spanning the gap. Germline-derived CDR1 and CDR2 are LGHNA and YNFKEQ.

This chain connects TRBV4-3 to TRBJ2-1, with 11 bases that match TRBD2. Germline V lookup: CDR1 LGHNA, CDR2 YSLEER. Unmatched junction bases numbered 10, after V lost 2 bases and J lost 7 bases. The CDR3 loop spans 17 amino acids. CDR3: CASSQSLLAGVGNEQFF. CDR3 sequence (DNA): TGCGCCAGCAGCCAATCCTTACTAGCGGGAGTAGGGAATGAGCAGTTCTTC.

This clone was observed once. The genes are TRBV7-2 and TRBJ2-2, with D perhaps TRBD2 (5 bases). V was clipped by 1 base and J by 6 bases, with 24 bases between them. CDR3 length equals 19 residues. CDR1 is SGHTA and CDR2 is FQGNSA in the germline V gene. The CDR3 sequence is CASSLEVGIARRGAGELFF. The CDR3 DNA follows: TGTGCCAGCAGCTTAGAGGTCGGGATAGCGAGGAGAGGAGCCGGGGAGCTGTTTTTT.

The CDR3 DNA reads TGCGCCAGCCACCCTTGGCGGGGGGGCCTCTCCTACAATGAGCAGTTCTTC. Protein sequence: CASHPWRGGLSYNEQFF. The J gene is TRBJ2-1, the V gene TRBV5-1; 9 bases are shared with TRBD2. Per the germline V gene, CDR1 is SGHRS and CDR2 is YFSETQ. Unmatched junction bases numbered 11, after V lost 7 bases and J lost 0 bases. This CDR3 is 17 amino acids long. The full variable domain, in which reference TRBV5-1 and TRBJ2-1 provide the parts outside the CDR3, is KAGVTQTPRYLIKTRGQQVTLSCSPISGHRSVSWYQQTPGQGLQFLFEYFSETQRNKGNFPGRFSGRQFSNSRSEMNVSTLELGDSALYLCASHPWRGGLSYNEQFFGPGTRLTVL.

This clone was detected only a few times. The chain carries TRBV15 and TRBJ1-6, with 8 nucleotides matching TRBD1. The CDR3 has 19 amino acids. The trim removed 3 bases at V and 0 bases at J, leaving 10 bases unmatched. Germline CDR1 is LNHNV and CDR2 is YYDKDF (reference sequence). The CDR3 nucleotides read TGTGCCACCAGCAGGGTTCAGGGGGCTACGAGCTCCTATAATTCACCCCTCCACTTT. Translated: CATSRVQGATSSYNSPLHF. Together with reference TRBV15 and TRBJ1-6, the CDR3 gives the full variable domain: DAMVIQNPRYQVTQFGKPVTLSCSQTLNHNVMYWYQQKSSQAPKLLFHYYDKDFNNEADTPDNFQSRRPNTSFCFLDIRSPGLGDTAMYLCATSRVQGATSSYNSPLHFGNGTRLTVT.

V and J are TRBV7-2 and TRBJ2-5, with 7 bases aligning to TRBD1. Unmatched junction bases numbered 11, after V lost 4 bases and J lost 3 bases. Germline CDR1 and CDR2: SGHTA and FQGNSA. The CDR3 runs 16 residues. The CDR3 sequence: CASSSSPGTEKETQYF. CDR3 sequence (DNA): TGTGCCAGCAGCTCCTCACCCGGGACAGAAAAAGAGACCCAGTACTTC.

The rearrangement uses TRBV27 and TRBJ2-2; tentatively, D is TRBD2 (5 bases). The germline CDR1 and CDR2 sequences are MNHEY and SMNVEV (reference sequence). The length of the CDR3 is 14 residues. V was cut by 2 bases and J by 7 bases, with 11 bases left in between. The CDR3 protein is CASSLPRAGGELFF. The CDR3 DNA reads TGTGCCAGCAGTTTACCTAGGGCGGGCGGGGAGCTGTTTTTT.

This sequence joins TRBV18 and TRBJ2-1; D is unresolved. The germline V and J ends were trimmed by 3 bases and 7 bases, with 4 bases remaining between them. The CDR3 spans 11 residues. Germline values: CDR1 KGHSH, CDR2 LQKENI. The CDR3 reads CASSPRNEQFF. In DNA, the CDR3 is TGTGCCAGCTCACCGCGAAATGAGCAGTTCTTC.

The chain recombines TRBV7-9 with TRBJ1-5, with 8 bases aligning to TRBD1. The CDR3 loop spans 15 amino acids. With 4 bases clipped from V and 3 bases from J, the junction kept 5 bases outside the gene matches. Germline V gives CDR1 SEHNR, CDR2 FQNEAQ (reference sequence). Written as DNA, the CDR3 is TGTGCCAGCAGCTCGGGACAGGCGAACAATCAGCCCCAGCATTTT. Protein sequence: CASSSGQANNQPQHF.

The chain is built from TRBV7-2 and TRBJ2-4; perhaps TRBD2 as D (5 bases). Germline values: CDR1 SGHTA, CDR2 FQGNSA. CDR3 length: 16 residues. V shed 3 bases and J shed 0 bases, with 12 bases lying between them. The CDR3 region is CASSFLAPLAKNIQYF. The CDR3 DNA sequence: TGTGCCAGCAGCTTTTTAGCGCCTCTAGCCAAAAACATTCAGTACTTC.

V usage is TRBV27 and J usage is TRBJ1-2, with 10 nucleotides matching TRBD1. Germline V gives CDR1 MNHEY, CDR2 SMNVEV (reference sequence). The CDR3 is made up of 13 amino acids. The trim removed 6 bases at V and 8 bases at J, leaving 6 bases unmatched. CDR3 DNA: TGTGCCAGCAGCTGGACAGGGGGATCGGGCTACACCTTC. It is translated as CASSWTGGSGYTF.

The chain uses TRBV11-2 and TRBJ2-2, with 10 bases that match TRBD2. With 5 bases clipped from V and 0 bases from J, the junction kept 6 bases outside the gene matches. This CDR3 comprises 17 residues. In germline, CDR1 is SGHAT, CDR2 FQNNGV. In nucleotides, the CDR3 is TGTGCCAGCAGCCCCGGACTAGCGGCCCCGAACACCGGGGAGCTGTTTTTT. Translating gives CASSPGLAAPNTGELFF.